By frequency in the sample, the clone carrying this TCR beta chain is medium-sized (0.01 to 0.1%). The antigen is undetermined. The read gets to within 3 residues of the CDR3 end, and the germline J gene fills in the rest. The data are from a study of T cell clonality in common variable immunodeficiency. Study conclusions and caveats: Fewer deletions and N-nucleotide insertions were reportedly seen in common variable immunodeficiency TCR beta sequences.

Profiled with immunoSEQ multiplex PCR; TCRdb holds only in-frame clones, not every one. Listed here are 25,000 to 30,000 clones without any singletons, the top ten holding just under 30%. In germline, CDR1 is LNHDA, CDR2 SQIVND (reference sequence). The germline V and J ends were trimmed by 6 bases and 2 bases, with 13 bases remaining between them. The CDR3 contains 14 residues. The sequencing sample was made of peripheral blood mononuclear cells. This TCR derives from a human donor with common variable immunodeficiency. This chain links TRBV19 with TRBJ1-1; D gene uncertain. Incomplete CDR3 DNA: TGTGCCAGTAGGACACACGGGGTCAACACTGAA. Amino acid sequence: CASRTHGVNTE. The whole CDR3 sequence reads CASRTHGVNTEAFF.